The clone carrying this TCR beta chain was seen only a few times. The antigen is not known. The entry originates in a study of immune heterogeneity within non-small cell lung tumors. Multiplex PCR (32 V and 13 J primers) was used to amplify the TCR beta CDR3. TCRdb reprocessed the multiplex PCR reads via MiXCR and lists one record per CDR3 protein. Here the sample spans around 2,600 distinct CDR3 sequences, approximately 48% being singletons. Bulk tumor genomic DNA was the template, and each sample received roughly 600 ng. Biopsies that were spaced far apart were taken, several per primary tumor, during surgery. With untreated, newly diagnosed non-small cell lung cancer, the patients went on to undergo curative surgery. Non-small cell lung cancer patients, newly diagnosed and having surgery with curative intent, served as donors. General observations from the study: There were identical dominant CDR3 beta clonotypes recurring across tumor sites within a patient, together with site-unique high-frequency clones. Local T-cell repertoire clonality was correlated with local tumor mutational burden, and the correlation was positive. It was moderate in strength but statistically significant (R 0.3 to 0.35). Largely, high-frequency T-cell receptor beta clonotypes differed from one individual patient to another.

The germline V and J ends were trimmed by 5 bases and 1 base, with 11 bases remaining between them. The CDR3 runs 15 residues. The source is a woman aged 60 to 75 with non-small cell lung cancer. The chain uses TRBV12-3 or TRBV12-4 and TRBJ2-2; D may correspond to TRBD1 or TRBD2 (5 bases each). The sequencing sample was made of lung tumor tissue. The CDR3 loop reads CASSKGPENTGELFF. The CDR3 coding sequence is TGTGCCAGCAGTAAGGGACCAGAGAACACCGGGGAGCTGTTTTTT.